Included here is one T cell receptor beta chain sequence, with context. As yet, its antigen is unknown. These data are taken from a study of PD-1 blockade in classical Hodgkin lymphoma. Study-wide points: Relapsed/refractory patients reportedly had lower baseline diversity than newly diagnosed patients.

Clones were sequenced by immunoSEQ multiplex PCR, and TCRdb holds only the in-frame ones, with some missing. The table records around 150,000 clones, approximately 80% of them present only once. All trial patients relapsed after autologous stem cell transplantation. J lost 4 bases, V lost 0 bases, and 11 bases had no gene match. The CDR3 loop spans 18 amino acids. Germline V lookup: CDR1 SGHTA, CDR2 FQGNSA. The chain links TRBV7-2 to TRBJ2-3, with 9 bases fitting TRBD2. The sequencing here drew on peripheral blood mononuclear cells (PBMCs), taken before the second cycle of nivolumab. The receptor comes from a human donor with classical Hodgkin lymphoma. The CDR3 DNA reads TGTGCCAGCAGCTTAGCGCCCCTAGCGGGGACGGGGGCAGATACGCAGTATTTT. This gives the protein CASSLAPLAGTGADTQYF.